This T cell receptor beta chain was found in a study of cytomegalovirus exposure and HLA in healthy donors. Study-level background: Among a few hundred genotyped donors, around 82% fell in the Caucasian-associated ancestry cluster. Regarding the study as a whole: TRBV6-2, TRBV6-3 and some other V segments were excluded as indistinguishable.

On this clone: The target antigen is unknown.

Everyone who donated was a healthy bone marrow donor. Per the germline V gene, CDR1 is MNHEY and CDR2 is SVGAGI. The germline V and J ends were trimmed by 6 bases and 0 bases, with 10 bases remaining between them. The CDR3 contains 14 residues. PCR used 60 Vbeta primers and 13 Jbeta primers. Some clones are missing from TCRdb's copy, which holds only in-frame ones; the method was immunoSEQ multiplex PCR. This sample's table has under 40,000 clones. This chain connects TRBV6-5 to TRBJ2-3; D is perhaps TRBD2 (5 bases). Specimen: PBMCs. The sequence derives from a woman aged 40 to 50 in good health and CMV-seropositive. The CDR3 DNA is TGTGCCAGCAGCCCTAGCTCTAGCACAGATACGCAGTATTTT. It encodes CASSPSSSTDTQYF.